These 16 T cell receptor beta chains were all obtained from the same sample, sequenced in a study of T cell repertoires in cytomegalovirus infection. TCRdb passed the reads through MiXCR, listing each CDR3 protein once. The sample includes about half a million distinct CDR3 sequences, roughly 43% seen only once; the top ten take about 45%. Antigens of these TCRs are unknown. The sequencing used cultured PBMCs, collected from culture after CMV antigen stimulation. The origin of the receptors is a human donor in good health (CMV status not recorded). Some clones in this sample may be carry-over from other donors' samples.

The chain links TRBV19 to TRBJ1-5; D possibly corresponds to TRBD1 (6 bases). Germline-derived CDR1 and CDR2 are LNHDA and SQIVND (reference sequence). Between the trimmed V and J ends, which lost 5 bases and 7 bases, there was a span of 15 bases. The CDR3 is 14 residues long. CDR3 protein: CASSPLQGHQPQHF. CDR3 bases: TGTGCCAGTAGTCCCTTGCAGGGGCACCAGCCCCAGCATTTT. The whole variable domain, remainder taken from reference TRBV19 and TRBJ1-5, is DGGITQSPKYLFRKEGQNVTLSCEQNLNHDAMYWYRQDPGQGLRLIYYSQIVNDFQKGDIAEGYSVSREKKESFPLTVTSAQKNPTAFYLCASSPLQGHQPQHFGDGTRLSIL.

The sample holds many counts of this clonotype. This CDR3 is CASSLGQGARETQYF. The DNA of the CDR3 is TGTGCCAGCAGCTTAGGACAGGGGGCTCGAGAGACCCAGTACTTC. The chain is built from TRBV7-2 and TRBJ2-5, with 10 bases fitting TRBD1. This CDR3 contains 15 residues. Germline values: CDR1 SGHTA, CDR2 FQGNSA. V was clipped by 1 base and J by 4 bases; unmatched bases: 3.

The chain is built from TRBV12-3 or TRBV12-4 and TRBJ2-5; 10 bases are shared with TRBD2. The trim removed 6 bases at V and 6 bases at J, leaving 16 bases unmatched. This CDR3 has 17 residues. CDR3 nucleotides: TGTGCCAGCAGCCACCCTCTAGCGGGAGAATCCCATAAGACCCAGTACTTC. It yields the protein CASSHPLAGESHKTQYF.

The chain uses TRBV7-9 and TRBJ2-1; TRBD1 matches at 8 bases. This CDR3 comprises 13 residues. V lost 5 bases to trimming and J lost 13 bases; unmatched junction nucleotides: 10. Germline loops: CDR1 SEHNR, CDR2 FQNEAQ (reference sequence). This CDR3 reads CASSQGVGTGQFF. The CDR3 DNA is TGTGCCAGCAGCCAGGGGGTGGGGACAGGCCAGTTCTTC.

This clonotype occurred a few times. The chain couples TRBV7-2 to TRBJ2-7; no firm D call. The CDR3 runs 13 residues. Deletions cut 4 bases from V and 3 bases from J, with 10 bases between. From germline, CDR1 is SGHTA and CDR2 FQGNSA. The CDR3 coding sequence is TGTGCCAGCAGCTCCCTCTCGGGCTACGAGCAGTACTTC. This codes for CASSSLSGYEQYF. Full variable domain (outside the CDR3, taken from reference TRBV7-2 and TRBJ2-7): GAGVSQSPSNKVTEKGKDVELRCDPISGHTALYWYRQSLGQGLEFLIYFQGNSAPDKSGLPSDRFSAERTGGSVSTLTIQRTQQEDSAVYLCASSSLSGYEQYFGPGTRLTVT.

The V call is TRBV7-2, the J call TRBJ2-3; D possibly uses TRBD1 or TRBD2 (6 bases each). The germline gives CDR1 SGHTA, CDR2 FQGNSA. The CDR3 covers 18 residues. Trimming took off 1 base at V and 2 bases at J, with 19 bases between the two ends. The CDR3 spells CASSLGGRGPLYTDTQYF. CDR3 coding DNA: TGTGCCAGCAGCTTAGGGGGCCGGGGGCCCCTTTACACAGATACGCAGTATTTT.

This clonotype turned up a few times. V gene TRBV7-2 combines with J gene TRBJ1-4, with 8 nucleotides matching TRBD1. V lost 2 bases to trimming and J lost 1 base; unmatched junction nucleotides: 3. Germline V gene lookup returns CDR1 SGHTA and CDR2 FQGNSA. The CDR3 has 16 amino acids. The DNA for the CDR3 is TGTGCCAGCAGCTTACAGGGGGCGCAAACTAATGAAAAACTGTTTTTT. It translates to CASSLQGAQTNEKLFF.

This clonotype showed up just a few times. The chain joins TRBV2 to TRBJ2-3; D may correspond to TRBD1 or TRBD2 (7 bases each). This CDR3 region has 15 residues. The germline V gene encodes CDR1 SNHLY and CDR2 FYNNEI. Trimming removed 4 bases at V and 3 bases at J, with 14 bases between. The CDR3 here is CASSAQGGRTDTQYF. CDR3 in DNA: TGTGCCAGCAGTGCGCAGGGGGGGCGAACAGATACGCAGTATTTT.

This chain links TRBV28 with TRBJ2-7; D is perhaps TRBD2 (5 bases). The CDR3 consists of 13 residues. The germline gives CDR1 MDHEN, CDR2 SYDVKM. Trimming shortened V by 7 bases and J by 4 bases, and 14 bases separated the two germline ends. The CDR3 sequence: CASNPPRGYEQYF. DNA for the CDR3: TGTGCCAGCAATCCCCCACGGGGATACGAGCAGTACTTC.

This sequence joins TRBV7-9 and TRBJ2-7; D possibly corresponds to TRBD1 (6 bases). Deletions cut 6 bases from V and 1 base from J, with 13 bases between. This CDR3 spans 14 amino acids. Germline V CDR1 and CDR2: SEHNR, FQNEAQ (reference sequence). The CDR3 sequence is CASRRAGVSYEQYF. DNA of the CDR3: TGTGCCAGCAGACGGGCAGGGGTATCCTACGAGCAGTACTTC. Full variable domain (remainder filled in from reference TRBV7-9 and TRBJ2-7): DTGVSQNPRHKITKRGQNVTFRCDPISEHNRLYWYRQTLGQGPEFLTYFQNEAQLEKSRLLSDRFSAERPKGSFSTLEIQRTEQGDSAMYLCASRRAGVSYEQYFGPGTRLTVT.

This clonotype was found once. The rearrangement links TRBV15 to TRBJ2-3; D perhaps matches TRBD2 (6 bases). The CDR3 totals 19 residues. The germline gives CDR1 LNHNV, CDR2 YYDKDF (reference sequence). The V gene lost 1 base and the J gene lost 1 base, with 21 bases spanning the gap. CDR3 region: CATSRVSGEDSEGTDTQYF. The CDR3 nucleotides are TGTGCCACCAGCAGAGTTTCGGGGGAGGACTCCGAGGGCACAGATACGCAGTATTTT.

This clonotype has ten or more counts. The rearrangement uses TRBV29-1 and TRBJ1-1, with TRBD1 matching over 11 bases. The V segment lost 6 bases and the J segment 4 bases; nucleotides outside the gene matches: 4. Per germline, CDR1 SQVTM and CDR2 ANQGSEA. CDR3 length: 13 amino acids. The CDR3: CSVDRGPGTEAFF. The DNA for the CDR3 is TGCAGCGTGGACAGGGGGCCGGGCACTGAAGCTTTCTTT. Supplemented by reference TRBV29-1 and TRBJ1-1, the full variable domain reads SAVISQKPSRDICQRGTSLTIQCQVDSQVTMMFWYRQQPGQSLTLIATANQGSEATYESGFVIDKFPISRPNLTFSTLTVSNMSPEDSSIYLCSVDRGPGTEAFFGQGTRLTVV.

V is TRBV7-9 and J is TRBJ1-6; perhaps TRBD1 as D (6 bases). In germline, CDR1 is SEHNR, CDR2 FQNEAQ (reference sequence). V was shortened by 4 bases and J by 4 bases, with 11 bases between the two germline ends. The CDR3 is made up of 15 amino acids. In nucleotides, the CDR3 is TGTGCCAGCAGCTCAAGGACAGATTATAATTCACCCCTCCACTTT. This sequence encodes CASSSRTDYNSPLHF.

This clonotype was recorded a few times. This chain uses TRBV7-9 with TRBJ2-1; D is unresolved. Germline V gives CDR1 SEHNR, CDR2 FQNEAQ (reference sequence). The CDR3 loop spans 14 amino acids. V dropped 5 bases and J dropped 3 bases, with 11 bases sitting between them. The CDR3 sequence: CASSRRTVYNEQFF. CDR3 coding DNA: TGTGCCAGCAGCCGGCGGACGGTCTACAATGAGCAGTTCTTC.

The rearrangement joins TRBV7-8 to TRBJ2-1; 7 nucleotides align to TRBD2. After removal of 1 base from V and 6 bases from J, the junction contained 12 bases not matched to a gene. This CDR3 region has 17 residues. Germline lookup yields CDR1 SGHVS and CDR2 FQNEAQ. The CDR3 nucleotides are TGTGCCAGCAGCTTAGGGTCGGCGGGAGAGTCCCCCAATGAGCAGTTCTTC. This sequence encodes CASSLGSAGESPNEQFF.

This clonotype has just a few counts. V usage is TRBV7-9 and J usage is TRBJ2-5; D possibly corresponds to TRBD2 (5 bases). The CDR3 runs to 13 residues. V lost 4 bases, J lost 3 bases, and 9 bases lay in between. Looked up from germline, CDR1 is SEHNR and CDR2 is FQNEAQ (reference sequence). The CDR3 loop is CASSSSGEETQYF. The CDR3 DNA is TGTGCCAGCAGCTCGAGCGGAGAAGAGACCCAGTACTTC.